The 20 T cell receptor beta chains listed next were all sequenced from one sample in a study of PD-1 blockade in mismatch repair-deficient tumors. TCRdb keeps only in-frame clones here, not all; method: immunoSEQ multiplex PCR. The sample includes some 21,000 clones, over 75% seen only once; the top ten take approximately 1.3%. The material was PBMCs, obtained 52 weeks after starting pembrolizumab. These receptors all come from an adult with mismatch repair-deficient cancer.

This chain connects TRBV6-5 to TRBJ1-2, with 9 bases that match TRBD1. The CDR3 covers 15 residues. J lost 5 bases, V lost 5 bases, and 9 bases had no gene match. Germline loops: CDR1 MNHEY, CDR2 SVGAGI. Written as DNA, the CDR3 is TGTGCCAGCAGTCAGGAGACAGGGGGTGGGTATGGCTACACCTTC. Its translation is CASSQETGGGYGYTF.

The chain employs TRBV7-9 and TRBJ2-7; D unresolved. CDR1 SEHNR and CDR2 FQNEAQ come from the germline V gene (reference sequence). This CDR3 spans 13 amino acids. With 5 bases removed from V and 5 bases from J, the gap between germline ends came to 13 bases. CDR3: CASSQYPLDEQYF. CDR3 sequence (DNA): TGTGCCAGCAGCCAGTATCCGCTCGACGAGCAGTACTTC. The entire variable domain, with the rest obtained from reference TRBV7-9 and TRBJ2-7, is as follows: DTGVSQNPRHKITKRGQNVTFRCDPISEHNRLYWYRQTLGQGPEFLTYFQNEAQLEKSRLLSDRFSAERPKGSFSTLEIQRTEQGDSAMYLCASSQYPLDEQYFGPGTRLTVT.

DNA for the CDR3: TGTGCCATCAGTGACGACAGGGCTGGGGCCTCTGGGGCCAACGTCCTGACTTTC. Encoded protein: CAISDDRAGASGANVLTF. The chain carries TRBV10-3 and TRBJ2-6; TRBD1 matches 7 bases. The CDR3 length is 18 residues. V trimming: 3 bases; J trimming: 0 bases; junction bases outside the gene matches: 8. Germline values: CDR1 ENHRY, CDR2 SYGVKD.

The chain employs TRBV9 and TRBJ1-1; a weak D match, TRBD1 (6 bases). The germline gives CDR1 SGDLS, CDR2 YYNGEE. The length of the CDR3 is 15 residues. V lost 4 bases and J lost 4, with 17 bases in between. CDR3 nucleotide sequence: TGTGCCAGCAGCCCCGGGGGGGGGCCGGGCACTGAAGCTTTCTTT. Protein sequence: CASSPGGGPGTEAFF.

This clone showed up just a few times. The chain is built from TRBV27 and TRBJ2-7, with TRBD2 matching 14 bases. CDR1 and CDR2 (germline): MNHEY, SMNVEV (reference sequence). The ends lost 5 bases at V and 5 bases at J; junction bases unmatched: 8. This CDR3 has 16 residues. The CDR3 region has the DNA TGTGCCAGCAGTCCGCGACTAGCGGGAGGGAGTAACGAGCAGTACTTC. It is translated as CASSPRLAGGSNEQYF.

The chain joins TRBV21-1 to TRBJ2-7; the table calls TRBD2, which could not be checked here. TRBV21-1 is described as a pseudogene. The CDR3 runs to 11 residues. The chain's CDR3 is CANHMGVPQYF. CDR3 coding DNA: TGTGCCAACCATATGGGAGTTCCGCAGTACTTC.

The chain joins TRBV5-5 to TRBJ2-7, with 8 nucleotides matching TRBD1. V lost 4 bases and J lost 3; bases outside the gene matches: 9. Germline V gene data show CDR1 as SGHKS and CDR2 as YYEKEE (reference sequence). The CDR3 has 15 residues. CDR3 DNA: TGTGCCAGCAGCCTGGGACAGGCCTTGAACTACGAGCAGTACTTC. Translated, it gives CASSLGQALNYEQYF.

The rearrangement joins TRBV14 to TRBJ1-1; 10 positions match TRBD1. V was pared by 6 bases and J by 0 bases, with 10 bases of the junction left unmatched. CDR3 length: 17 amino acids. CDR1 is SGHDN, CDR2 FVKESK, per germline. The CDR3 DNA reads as TGTGCCAGCAGGAAAGGGACAGGGGTTAACATGAACACTGAAGCTTTCTTT. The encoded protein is CASRKGTGVNMNTEAFF.

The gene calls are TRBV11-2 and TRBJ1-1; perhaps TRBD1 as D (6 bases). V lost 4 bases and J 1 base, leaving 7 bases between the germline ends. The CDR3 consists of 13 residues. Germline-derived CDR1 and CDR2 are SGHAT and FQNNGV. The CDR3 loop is CASSWGPNTEAFF. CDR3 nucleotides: TGTGCCAGCAGCTGGGGGCCGAACACTGAAGCTTTCTTT.

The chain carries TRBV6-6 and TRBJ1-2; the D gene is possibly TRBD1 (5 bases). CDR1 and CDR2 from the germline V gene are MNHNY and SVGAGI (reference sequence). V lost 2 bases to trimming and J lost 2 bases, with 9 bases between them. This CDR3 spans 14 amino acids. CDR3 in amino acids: CASSYGAGNYGYTF. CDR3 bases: TGTGCCAGCAGTTACGGAGCAGGGAACTATGGCTACACCTTC.

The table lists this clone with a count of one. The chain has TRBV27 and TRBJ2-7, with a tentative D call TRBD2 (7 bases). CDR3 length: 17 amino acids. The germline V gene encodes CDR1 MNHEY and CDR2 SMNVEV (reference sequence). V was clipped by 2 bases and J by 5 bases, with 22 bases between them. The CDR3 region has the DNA TGTGCCAGCAGTTTAGCCTCCCCTGGGGGGGCGGCCCACGAGCAGTACTTC. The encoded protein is CASSLASPGGAAHEQYF.

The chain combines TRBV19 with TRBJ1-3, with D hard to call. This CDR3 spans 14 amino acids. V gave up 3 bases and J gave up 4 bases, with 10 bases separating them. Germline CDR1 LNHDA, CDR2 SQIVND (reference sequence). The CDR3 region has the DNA TGTGCCAGTAGTATTTACGGGTACGGAAACACCATATATTTT. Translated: CASSIYGYGNTIYF.

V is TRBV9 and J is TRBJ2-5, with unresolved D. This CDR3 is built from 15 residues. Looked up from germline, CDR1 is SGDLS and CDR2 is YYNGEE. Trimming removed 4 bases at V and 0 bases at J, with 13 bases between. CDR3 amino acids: CASSRQIGDQETQYF. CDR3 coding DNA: TGTGCCAGCAGCCGACAAATAGGCGACCAAGAGACCCAGTACTTC.

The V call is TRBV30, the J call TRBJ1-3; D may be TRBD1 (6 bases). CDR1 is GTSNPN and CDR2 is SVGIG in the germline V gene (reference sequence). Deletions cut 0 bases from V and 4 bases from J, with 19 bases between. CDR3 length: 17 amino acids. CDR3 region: CAWSVRGHDLKGNTIYF. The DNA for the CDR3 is TGTGCCTGGAGTGTAAGGGGACACGATCTAAAGGGAAACACCATATATTTT.

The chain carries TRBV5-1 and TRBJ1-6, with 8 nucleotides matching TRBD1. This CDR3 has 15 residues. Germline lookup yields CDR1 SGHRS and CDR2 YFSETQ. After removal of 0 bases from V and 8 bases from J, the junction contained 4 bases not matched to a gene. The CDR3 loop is CASSLAGGADSPLHF. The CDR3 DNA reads TGCGCCAGCAGCTTGGCAGGGGGCGCGGATTCACCCCTCCACTTT.

CDR3 nucleotides: TGTGCCAGCAGTCCCGGGACAGCCTTGGGGAACACTGAAGCTTTCTTT. Translation gives CASSPGTALGNTEAFF. The chain links TRBV28 to TRBJ1-1, with 7 bases identical to TRBD1. The germline V gene has CDR1 MDHEN and CDR2 SYDVKM. Unmatched junction bases numbered 10, after V lost 5 bases and J lost 1 base. The CDR3 is 16 amino acids.

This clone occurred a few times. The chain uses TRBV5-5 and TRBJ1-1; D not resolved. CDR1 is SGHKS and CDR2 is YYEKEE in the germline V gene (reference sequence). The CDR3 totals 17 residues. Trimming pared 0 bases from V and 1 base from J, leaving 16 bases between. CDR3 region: CASSLDGPSLPNTEAFF. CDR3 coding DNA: TGTGCCAGCAGCTTGGATGGGCCTAGCCTCCCGAACACTGAAGCTTTCTTT.

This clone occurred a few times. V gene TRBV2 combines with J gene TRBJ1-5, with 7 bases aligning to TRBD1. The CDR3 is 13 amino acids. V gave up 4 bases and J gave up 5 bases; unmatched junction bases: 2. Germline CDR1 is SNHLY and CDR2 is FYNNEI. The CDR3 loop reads CASSGQGDQPQHF. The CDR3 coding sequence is TGTGCCAGCAGTGGGCAGGGGGATCAGCCCCAGCATTTT.

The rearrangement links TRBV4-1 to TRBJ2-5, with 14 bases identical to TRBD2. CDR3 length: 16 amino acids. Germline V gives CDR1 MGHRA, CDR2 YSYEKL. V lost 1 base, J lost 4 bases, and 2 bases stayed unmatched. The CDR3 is CASSQVGLAGVETQYF. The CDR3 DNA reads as TGCGCCAGCAGCCAAGTGGGACTAGCGGGAGTAGAGACCCAGTACTTC.

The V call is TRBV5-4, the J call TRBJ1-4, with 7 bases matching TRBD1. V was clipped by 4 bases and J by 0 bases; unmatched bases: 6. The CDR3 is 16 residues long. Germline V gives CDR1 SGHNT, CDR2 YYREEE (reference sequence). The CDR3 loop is CASSPGQVSTNEKLFF. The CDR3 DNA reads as TGTGCCAGCAGCCCCGGACAGGTTTCAACTAATGAAAAACTGTTTTTT.